The entry below gives a single T cell receptor beta chain sequence along with its context. The antigen it recognizes is unknown. No base quality values were provided; no much bigger clone lies one nucleotide off. TCR beta CDR3 regions were amplified from RNA transcripts. A first-round RT-PCR of the TCR CDR3 used the HTBI primer set with the Qiagen OneStep RT-PCR kit. The libraries were constructed in a second round of multiplex PCR and then size-selected and purified. Sequencing of the libraries was done on an Illumina HiSeq2000 using paired-end 100 bp reads. The authors' pipeline ran thus. SOAPnuke was used to process the raw data, with reads discarded if the reads contained adapters or uncalled bases, had a mean Phred below 15, or lacked an exact constant-primer or identifier match. COPE v1.2.5 was used to merge high-quality paired reads, and clonotypes were defined as unique nucleotide sequences. Clonotypes were aligned to IMGT TRBV, TRBD and TRBJ reference segments using MiTCR v1.1. Analysis was restricted to V-J combinations with a frequency above 0.0001, which covered approximately 99% of repertoires. A TCS score was defined as the ratio between F50 (clonal expansion) and ExV (chaos), using BLOSUM62-based TCRdist between CDR3 peptides within each V-J. Welch's t-statistics and random forest reduced 500 to 650 V-J features to around 14, which were used in a naive Bayes classifier (R e1071). In TCRdb, the public reads were trimmed at Q25 with fastp and aligned with MiXCR, with productive beta chains retained. Merged by CDR3 protein, the rows form single entries marked with the most common genes and DNA. The V and J calls, along with clone size, are taken from TCRdb and not from the paper's own processing. The sample table contains more than 500,000 distinct CDR3 sequences; only one count was recorded for around 15% of them. Less than 4.5% of the sample is held by the ten biggest clonotypes.

The data belong to a study of T cells in Graves' hyperthyroidism and ophthalmopathy (dated by TCRdb to the late 2010s). In terms of the full investigation: Peripheral blood was sampled at the time of initial diagnosis, prior to any treatment. Whether ophthalmopathy could be predicted prospectively was tested in an independent validation cohort made up of roughly 19 hyperthyroidism patients plus 17 patients who later progressed to ophthalmopathy. Following sampling, methimazole starting at 30 mg daily was given to hyperthyroidism patients, and high-dose intravenous methylprednisolone was given to ophthalmopathy patients. Thyroid tissue and blood T-cell repertoires from six or seven Graves' hyperthyroidism patients were also compared in the study. To identify TCR V-J signatures that set the groups apart, the researchers used a discovery cohort of 90 to 100 patients, made up of under 45 with Graves' ophthalmopathy and 55 to 65 with stable Graves' hyperthyroidism. According to the paper, TCR Vbeta CDR3 sequencing was carried out on 135 peripheral blood samples, which came from 40 to 45 ophthalmopathy, 80 or so hyperthyroidism and around 17 progressor patients. The 100 discovery patients were randomly split 7:3 into training and test sets. General conclusions and limits of the study: No statistical method was used to set the sample size in advance, and investigators knew the group allocation. Ophthalmopathy was separated from stable hyperthyroidism by a 13 V-J signature model, with 85% to 90% sensitivity and 81% to 83% specificity obtained in cross-validation and 80%/75% obtained in testing. During validation, the model predicted progression to ophthalmopathy a median of around 7 months ahead of onset, with more than 60% sensitivity and roughly 75% specificity. Most expanded thyroid clonotypes (frequency above 0.001) were also detected in blood, suggesting blood repertoires may reflect thyroid immune responses.

Stable Graves' hyperthyroidism was defined as no progression to ophthalmopathy during 18 months of follow-up. Hyperthyroidism patients were newly diagnosed, with disease duration under 2 months, and aged 18 to 65 years. Patients with uncontrolled infections, other autoimmune diseases, pregnancy or lactation were excluded. Diagnoses relied on clinical symptoms, serum thyroxine and TRAb, thyroid ultrasound and orbital computed tomography. PBMCs were isolated from 7.5 to 10 ml of fresh peripheral blood by Ficoll-Paque density gradient centrifugation. Total RNA was extracted with Trizol reagent, and quality was checked on an Agilent 2100 Bioanalyzer. V lost 0 bases and J lost 7 bases, and the count of bases not matched to a germline gene is 4. From the cysteine through the phenylalanine, the CDR3 covers 15 amino acids. CDR3 DNA only is kept here, 45 bases in frame from base 1. Reading the germline V gene gives CDR1 SGDLS and CDR2 YYNGEE.

This TCR derives from a woman under 40 with Graves' hyperthyroidism. The rearranged chain carries TRBV9 and TRBJ1-6, with TRBD1 matching 7 junction bases. Input material: blood. The nucleotide sequence reads TGTGCCAGCAGCGTAGCAGGGACAGTAAATTCACCCCTCCACTTT. Its protein reads: CASSVAGTVNSPLHF.